Listed below are T cell receptor beta chains from one sample, sequenced in a study of cytomegalovirus exposure and HLA in healthy donors. TCRdb's copy holds only in-frame clones and misses some; the assay was immunoSEQ multiplex PCR. The sample yields roughly 170,000 clones, roughly 78% seen once. The sequencing input was PBMCs. All receptors derive from a woman in her 50s in good health and CMV-seropositive. The conserved cysteine and the conserved F or W are not part of the CDR3 here. Each record gives: V gene, clone size, J gene, CDR3 protein. For some rows the clone size is stated as once, few or many, or as a class when expanded; others skip it.

v_gene: TRBV6-5
abundance: NA
j_gene: TRBJ2-7
CDR3aa: ASSYSKAEEQY

v_gene: TRBV5-6
abundance: NA
j_gene: TRBJ2-1
CDR3aa: ASSSTLQNEQF

v_gene: TRBV6-5
abundance: once
j_gene: TRBJ2-7
CDR3aa: ASSPALAATYEQY

v_gene: TRBV6-5
abundance: few
j_gene: TRBJ2-7
CDR3aa: ASSYPGGEQY

v_gene: TRBV19
abundance: NA
j_gene: TRBJ2-1
CDR3aa: ASSAGLAGGLDVLI

v_gene: TRBV7-8
abundance: NA
j_gene: TRBJ1-2
CDR3aa: ASSQGTDGYT

v_gene: TRBV27
abundance: NA
j_gene: TRBJ1-3
CDR3aa: ASSLSRSSGNTIY

v_gene: TRBV19
abundance: few
j_gene: TRBJ2-1
CDR3aa: ASTPTGENNEQF

v_gene: TRBV19
abundance: NA
j_gene: TRBJ2-4
CDR3aa: ASSIGLTAKNIQY

v_gene: TRBV30
abundance: few
j_gene: TRBJ2-1
CDR3aa: ASPGSGGPREQF

v_gene: TRBV6-5
abundance: NA
j_gene: TRBJ2-7
CDR3aa: ASRGQGGYEQY

v_gene: TRBV5-6
abundance: NA
j_gene: TRBJ1-1
CDR3aa: ASSLTENTEAF

v_gene: TRBV6-1
abundance: NA
j_gene: TRBJ1-6
CDR3aa: ASSGESNRADSPLH

v_gene: TRBV7-3
abundance: NA
j_gene: TRBJ2-7
CDR3aa: ASSSQGRSVDEQY

v_gene: TRBV14
abundance: NA
j_gene: TRBJ1-1
CDR3aa: ASSQGGLEAF

v_gene: TRBV7-9
abundance: NA
j_gene: TRBJ2-7
CDR3aa: ASQTGGLDEQY

v_gene: TRBV27
abundance: NA
j_gene: TRBJ1-5
CDR3aa: ASSPGTGGQPQH

v_gene: TRBV5-4
abundance: few
j_gene: TRBJ2-1
CDR3aa: ASSLSSGGNNEQF

v_gene: TRBV1
abundance: NA
j_gene: TRBJ2-1
CDR3aa: TSSPWTSGGACPGGYNEQF

v_gene: TRBV5-6
abundance: once
j_gene: TRBJ2-7
CDR3aa: ASSLGTSTSDEQY

v_gene: TRBV9
abundance: NA
j_gene: TRBJ2-3
CDR3aa: ASSVERRTDTQY

v_gene: TRBV5-1
abundance: NA
j_gene: TRBJ2-3
CDR3aa: ASSLSPGPRADTQY

v_gene: TRBV4-2
abundance: few
j_gene: TRBJ2-7
CDR3aa: ASSQPGDSYEQY

v_gene: TRBV2
abundance: NA
j_gene: TRBJ1-1
CDR3aa: ASSDYSTETKAF

v_gene: TRBV5-1
abundance: NA
j_gene: TRBJ1-6
CDR3aa: ASRPTGGNSNSPLH

v_gene: TRBV6-1
abundance: NA
j_gene: TRBJ2-4
CDR3aa: ASSEARQTGNIQY

v_gene: TRBV11-2
abundance: NA
j_gene: TRBJ2-5
CDR3aa: ASSLDSPGGKETQY

v_gene: TRBV25-1
abundance: NA
j_gene: TRBJ2-3
CDR3aa: ASSGVTSGGSRDTQY

v_gene: TRBV5-1
abundance: few
j_gene: TRBJ2-7
CDR3aa: ASSQGAYEQY

v_gene: TRBV29-1
abundance: NA
j_gene: TRBJ1-3
CDR3aa: SGREGGNTIY

v_gene: TRBV7-9
abundance: NA
j_gene: TRBJ1-2
CDR3aa: ASSPSWTGNYGYT

v_gene: TRBV18
abundance: NA
j_gene: TRBJ1-2
CDR3aa: ASSPPRAGYGYT

v_gene: TRBV18
abundance: NA
j_gene: TRBJ1-1
CDR3aa: ASSPPARGPEAF

v_gene: TRBV11-2
abundance: NA
j_gene: TRBJ2-6
CDR3aa: ASSLGRDFPSGANVLT

v_gene: TRBV9
abundance: few
j_gene: TRBJ2-1
CDR3aa: ASSEAGGLYNEQF

v_gene: TRBV9
abundance: NA
j_gene: TRBJ2-2
CDR3aa: ASSVWGVSGELF

v_gene: TRBV7-6
abundance: NA
j_gene: TRBJ2-5
CDR3aa: ASSYYQGTQY

v_gene: TRBV6-1
abundance: NA
j_gene: TRBJ2-1
CDR3aa: ASSDQGISGEQF

v_gene: TRBV19
abundance: NA
j_gene: TRBJ1-1
CDR3aa: ASDMGVNTEAF

v_gene: TRBV5-4
abundance: NA
j_gene: TRBJ1-4
CDR3aa: ASSFGGGGPGAEKLF

v_gene: TRBV4-2
abundance: NA
j_gene: TRBJ2-4
CDR3aa: ASSTSEGGAKNIQY

v_gene: TRBV14
abundance: NA
j_gene: TRBJ2-2
CDR3aa: ASSQGQGKNTGELF

v_gene: TRBV5-3
abundance: NA
j_gene: TRBJ1-2
CDR3aa: ARSLNRGCGYT

v_gene: TRBV5-4
abundance: NA
j_gene: TRBJ2-7
CDR3aa: ASSLVPGGSEQY

v_gene: TRBV30
abundance: NA
j_gene: TRBJ2-1
CDR3aa: AWKETGGHSYNEQF

v_gene: TRBV7-8
abundance: few
j_gene: TRBJ1-3
CDR3aa: ASSSDRGATIY

v_gene: TRBV5-1
abundance: few
j_gene: TRBJ1-2
CDR3aa: ASSLTGGSVNYGYT

v_gene: TRBV5-1
abundance: few
j_gene: TRBJ2-2
CDR3aa: ASSLTGNTGELF